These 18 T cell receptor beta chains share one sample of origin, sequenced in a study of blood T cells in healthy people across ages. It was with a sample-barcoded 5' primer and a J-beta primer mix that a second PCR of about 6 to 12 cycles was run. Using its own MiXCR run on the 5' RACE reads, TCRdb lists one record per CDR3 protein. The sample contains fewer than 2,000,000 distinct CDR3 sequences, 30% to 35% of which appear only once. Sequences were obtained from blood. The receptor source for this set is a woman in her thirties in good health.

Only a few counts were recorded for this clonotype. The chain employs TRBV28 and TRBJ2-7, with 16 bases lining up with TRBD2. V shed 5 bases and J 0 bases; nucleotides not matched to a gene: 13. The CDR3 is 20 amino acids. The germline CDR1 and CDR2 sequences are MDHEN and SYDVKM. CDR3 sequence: CASSDPGTSGRVISSYEQYF. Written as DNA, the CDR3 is TGTGCCAGCAGTGATCCTGGGACTAGCGGGAGGGTGATTAGCTCCTACGAGCAGTACTTC. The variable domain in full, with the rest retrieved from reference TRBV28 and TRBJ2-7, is DVKVTQSSRYLVKRTGEKVFLECVQDMDHENMFWYRQDPGLGLRLIYFSYDVKMKEKGDIPEGYSVSREKKERFSLILESASTNQTSMYLCASSDPGTSGRVISSYEQYFGPGTRLTVT.

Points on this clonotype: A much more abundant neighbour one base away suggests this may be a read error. The CDR3 spells CASSWTSGRINEQYF. For the CDR3, the DNA is TGTGCCAGCAGTTGGACTAGCGGGAGGATCAATGAGCAGTACTTC. The chain carries TRBV5-5 and TRBJ2-5; 14 nucleotides line up with TRBD2. Germline CDR1 and CDR2: SGHKS and YYEKEE (reference sequence). This CDR3 comprises 15 residues. V was pared by 5 bases and J by 11 bases, with 11 bases of the junction left unmatched.

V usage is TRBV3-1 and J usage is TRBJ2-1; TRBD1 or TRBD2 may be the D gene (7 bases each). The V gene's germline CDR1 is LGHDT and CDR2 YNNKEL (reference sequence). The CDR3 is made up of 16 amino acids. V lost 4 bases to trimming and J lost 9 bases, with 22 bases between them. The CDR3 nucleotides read TGTGCCAGCAGCCGGGATCAGCGGGGCCCAGGGGGTGAGCAGTTCTTC. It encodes CASSRDQRGPGGEQFF.

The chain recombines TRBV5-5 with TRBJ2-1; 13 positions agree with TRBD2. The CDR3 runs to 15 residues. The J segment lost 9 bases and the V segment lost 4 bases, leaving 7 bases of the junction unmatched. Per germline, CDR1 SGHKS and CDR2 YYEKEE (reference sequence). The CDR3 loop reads CASSVGTSGDGEQFF. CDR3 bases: TGTGCCAGCAGCGTAGGGACTAGCGGGGACGGTGAGCAGTTCTTC.

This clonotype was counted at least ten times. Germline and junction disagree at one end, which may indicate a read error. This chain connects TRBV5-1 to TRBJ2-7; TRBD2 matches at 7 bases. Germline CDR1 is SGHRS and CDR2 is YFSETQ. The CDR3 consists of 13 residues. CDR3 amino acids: CASSSAGAYEQYF. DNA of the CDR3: TGTGCCAGCAGCTCGGCGGGAGCGTACGAGCAGTACTTC.

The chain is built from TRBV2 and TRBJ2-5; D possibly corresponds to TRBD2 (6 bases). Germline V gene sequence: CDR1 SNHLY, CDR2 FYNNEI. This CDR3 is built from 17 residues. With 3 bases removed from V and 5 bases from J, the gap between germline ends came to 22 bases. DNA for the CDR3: TGTGCCAGCAGTGATCCGATCTGGCGGGAAGTCCTTGAGACCCAGTACTTC. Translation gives CASSDPIWREVLETQYF. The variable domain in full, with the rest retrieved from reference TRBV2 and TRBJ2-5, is EPEVTQTPSHQVTQMGQEVILRCVPISNHLYFYWYRQILGQKVEFLVSFYNNEISEKSEIFDDQFSVERPDGSNFTLKIRSTKLEDSAMYFCASSDPIWREVLETQYFGPGTRLLVL.

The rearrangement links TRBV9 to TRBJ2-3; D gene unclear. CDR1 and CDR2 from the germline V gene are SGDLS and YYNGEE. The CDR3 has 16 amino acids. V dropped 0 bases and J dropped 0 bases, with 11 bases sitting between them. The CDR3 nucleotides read TGTGCCAGCAGCGTAGGGGGTAGTTCTAGCACAGATACGCAGTATTTT. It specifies CASSVGGSSSTDTQYF.

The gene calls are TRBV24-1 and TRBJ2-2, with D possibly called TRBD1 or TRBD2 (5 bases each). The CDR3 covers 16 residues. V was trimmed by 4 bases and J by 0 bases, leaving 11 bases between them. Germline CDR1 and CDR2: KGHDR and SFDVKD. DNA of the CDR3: TGTGCCACCAGTGACATGGGACCGACGAACACCGGGGAGCTGTTTTTT. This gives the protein CATSDMGPTNTGELFF.

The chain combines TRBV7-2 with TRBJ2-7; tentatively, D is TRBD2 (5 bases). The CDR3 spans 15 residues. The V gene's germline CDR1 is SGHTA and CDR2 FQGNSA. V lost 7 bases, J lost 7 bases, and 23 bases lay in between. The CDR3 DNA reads TGTGCCAGCAATTATGCCGGAGCGGCCCCGCGGGAGCAGTACTTC. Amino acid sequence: CASNYAGAAPREQYF.

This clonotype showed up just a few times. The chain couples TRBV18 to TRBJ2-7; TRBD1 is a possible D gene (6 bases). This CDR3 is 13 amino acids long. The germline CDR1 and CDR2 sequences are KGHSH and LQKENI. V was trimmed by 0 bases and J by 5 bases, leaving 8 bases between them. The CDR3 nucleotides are TGTGCCAGCTCACCACCGGACAGCCACGAGCAGTACTTC. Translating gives CASSPPDSHEQYF. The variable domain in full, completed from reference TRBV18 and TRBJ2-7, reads NAGVMQNPRHLVRRRGQEARLRCSPMKGHSHVYWYRQLPEEGLKFMVYLQKENIIDESGMPKERFSAEFPKEGPSILRIQQVVRGDSAAYFCASSPPDSHEQYFGPGTRLTVT.

This chain's CDR3 is CASRRGLAGGPGTDTQYF. CDR3 bases: TGTGCCAGTAGACGGGGACTAGCGGGAGGGCCCGGCACAGATACGCAGTATTTT. The V and J genes are TRBV10-3 and TRBJ2-3; 16 bases match TRBD2. With V trimmed by 10 bases and J by 1 base, 11 bases remained unmatched. Germline V gene lookup returns CDR1 ENHRY and CDR2 SYGVKD. This CDR3 has 18 amino acids.

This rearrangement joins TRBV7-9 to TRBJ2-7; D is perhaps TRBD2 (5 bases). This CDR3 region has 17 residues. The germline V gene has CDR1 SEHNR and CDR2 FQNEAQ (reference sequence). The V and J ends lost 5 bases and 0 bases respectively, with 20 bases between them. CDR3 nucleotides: TGTGCCAGCAGCCCTGACCCCCGACGGGGTAGCTCCTACGAGCAGTACTTC. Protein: CASSPDPRRGSSYEQYF.

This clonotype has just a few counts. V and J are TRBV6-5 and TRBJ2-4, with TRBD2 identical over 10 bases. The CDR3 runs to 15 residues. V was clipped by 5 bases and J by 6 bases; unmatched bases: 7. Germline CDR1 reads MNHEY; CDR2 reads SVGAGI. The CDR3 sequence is CASSGSSGRGNIQYF. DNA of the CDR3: TGTGCCAGCAGTGGATCTAGCGGGAGAGGAAACATTCAGTACTTC.

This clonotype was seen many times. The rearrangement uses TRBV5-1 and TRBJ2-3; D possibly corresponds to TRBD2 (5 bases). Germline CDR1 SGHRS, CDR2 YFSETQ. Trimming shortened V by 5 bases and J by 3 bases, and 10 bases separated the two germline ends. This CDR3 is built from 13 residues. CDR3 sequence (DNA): TGCGCCAGCAGGACGCGGGTTACAGATACGCAGTATTTT. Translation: CASRTRVTDTQYF.

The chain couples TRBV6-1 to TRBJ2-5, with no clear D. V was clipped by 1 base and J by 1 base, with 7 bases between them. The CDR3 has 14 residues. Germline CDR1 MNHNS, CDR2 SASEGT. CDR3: CASSEEGVQETQYF. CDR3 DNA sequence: TGTGCCAGCAGTGAAGAAGGAGTCCAAGAGACCCAGTACTTC.

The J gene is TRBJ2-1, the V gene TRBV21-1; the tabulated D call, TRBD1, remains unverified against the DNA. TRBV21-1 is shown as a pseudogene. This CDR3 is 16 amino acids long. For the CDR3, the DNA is TGTGCCAGCAGCAAAGCTGGTAAGACAGGGGAAAATGAGCAGTTCTTC. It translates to CASSKAGKTGENEQFF.

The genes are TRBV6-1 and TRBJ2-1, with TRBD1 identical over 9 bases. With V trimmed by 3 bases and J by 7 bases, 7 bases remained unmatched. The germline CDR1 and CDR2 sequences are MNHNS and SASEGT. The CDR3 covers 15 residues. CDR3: CASSDSGTGNNEQFF. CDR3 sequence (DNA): TGTGCCAGCAGTGACTCCGGGACAGGGAATAATGAGCAGTTCTTC.

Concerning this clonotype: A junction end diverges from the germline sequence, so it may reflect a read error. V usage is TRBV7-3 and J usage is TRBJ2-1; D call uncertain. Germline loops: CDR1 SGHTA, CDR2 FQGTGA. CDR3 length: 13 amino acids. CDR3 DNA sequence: TGTGCCTGCAGCATAAGCTCCTACAATGAGCAGTTCTTC. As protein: CACSISSYNEQFF.